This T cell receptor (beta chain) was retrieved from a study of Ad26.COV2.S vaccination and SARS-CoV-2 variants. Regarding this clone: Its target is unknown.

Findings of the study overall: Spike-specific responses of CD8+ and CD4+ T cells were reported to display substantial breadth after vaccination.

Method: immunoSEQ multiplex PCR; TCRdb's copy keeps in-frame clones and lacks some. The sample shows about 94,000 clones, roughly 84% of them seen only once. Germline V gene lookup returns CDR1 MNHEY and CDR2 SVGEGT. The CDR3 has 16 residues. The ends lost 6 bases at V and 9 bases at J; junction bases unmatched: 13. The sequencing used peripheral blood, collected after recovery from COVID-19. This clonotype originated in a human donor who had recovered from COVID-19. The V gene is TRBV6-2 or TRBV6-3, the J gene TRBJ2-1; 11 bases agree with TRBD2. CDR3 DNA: TGTGCCAGCAGATACAGTACTAGCGGGAGAGTTAGTGAGCAGTTCTTC. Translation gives CASRYSTSGRVSEQFF.